The table lists the clone carrying this T cell receptor (beta chain) with a count of one. What it binds is not known. Germline CDR1 SNHLY, CDR2 FYNNEI. This CDR3 has 14 amino acids. Trimming cost V 7 bases and J 3 bases; bases outside gene matches: 5. Within the ViraFEST assay, antigen-specific CD4+ T cells underwent expansion with viral peptide pools prior to sequencing. Following an approximately 11-day culture, CD4+ T cells were purified. Recipients of the vaccine had no prior SARS-CoV-2 infection and negative nucleocapsid antibodies. Wells each received around 2.2 million PBMC, cultured with 9 to 10 IU/ml IL-2 and 8.5 to 10 ug/ml peptides. Data came from immunoSEQ multiplex PCR; TCRdb stores just in-frame clones and leaves some out. The sample includes approximately 68,000 clones, about 78% seen only once; the top ten take 10% to 13%. This sample was taken from a study of vaccination effects on CD4 cells after COVID-19.

General study results and limits: Convalescent patients numbered few in the study; early post-infection timepoints were missing entirely. Healthy vaccine recipients' vaccine-induced clones were almost all SARS-CoV-2 mono-reactive.

The chain employs TRBV2 and TRBJ2-3, with 9 positions matching TRBD1. The sample was CD4+ T cells from PBMCs cultured with SARS-CoV-2 spike peptides, taken before COVID-19 vaccination. This sequence originates from a human donor who received a COVID-19 vaccine. The CDR3 region is CASTGQGRTDTQYF. CDR3 sequence (DNA): TGTGCCAGCACTGGACAGGGGCGGACAGATACGCAGTATTTT.